This record concerns one TCR beta chain sequence. This record belongs to a study of blood T cell repertoires in COVID-19. Sequenced by immunoSEQ multiplex PCR; TCRdb stores in-frame clones only, minus some. Among 35,000 to 50,000 clones listed, about nine tenths were seen once. CDR3 length: 18 residues. Germline V gives CDR1 SGHTA, CDR2 FQGNSA. V lost 5 bases and J lost 2; bases outside the gene matches: 10. Input material: peripheral blood. The chain employs TRBV7-2 and TRBJ2-3; 13 bases fit TRBD2. The TCR was taken from a man in his 70s with active COVID-19. The CDR3 loop is CASSGPGTSGENTDTQYF. The CDR3 nucleotides read TGTGCCAGCAGCGGACCCGGGACTAGCGGGGAGAACACAGATACGCAGTATTTT.